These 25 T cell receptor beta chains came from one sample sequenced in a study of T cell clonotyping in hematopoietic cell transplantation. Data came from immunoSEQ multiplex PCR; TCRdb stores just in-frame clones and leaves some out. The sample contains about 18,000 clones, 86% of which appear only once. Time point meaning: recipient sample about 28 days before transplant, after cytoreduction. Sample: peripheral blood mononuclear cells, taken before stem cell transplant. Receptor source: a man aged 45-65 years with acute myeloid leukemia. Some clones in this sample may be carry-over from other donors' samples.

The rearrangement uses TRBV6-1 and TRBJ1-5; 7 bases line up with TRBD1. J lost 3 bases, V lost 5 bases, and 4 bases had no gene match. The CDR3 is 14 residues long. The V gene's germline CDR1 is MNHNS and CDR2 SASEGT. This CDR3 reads CASSTGQANQPQHF. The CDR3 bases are TGTGCCAGCAGTACTGGACAGGCCAATCAGCCCCAGCATTTT.

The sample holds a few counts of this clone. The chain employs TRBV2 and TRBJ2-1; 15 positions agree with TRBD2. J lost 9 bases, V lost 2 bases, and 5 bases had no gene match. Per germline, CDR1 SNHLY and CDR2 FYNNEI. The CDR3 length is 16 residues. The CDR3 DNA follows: TGTGCCAGCAGTGAAAAAGGGACTAGCGGGGGGATTGAGCAGTTCTTC. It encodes CASSEKGTSGGIEQFF.

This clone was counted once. The chain's CDR3 is CASSEGGRRINYGYTF. The CDR3 coding sequence is TGTGCCAGCAGTGAAGGGGGCAGGAGAATTAACTATGGCTACACCTTC. The chain employs TRBV6-1 and TRBJ1-2; D is perhaps TRBD1 (5 bases). The CDR3 sequence is 16 residues long. CDR1 is MNHNS and CDR2 is SASEGT in the germline V gene. The V end was cut by 1 base, the J end by 1 base, with 13 bases between.

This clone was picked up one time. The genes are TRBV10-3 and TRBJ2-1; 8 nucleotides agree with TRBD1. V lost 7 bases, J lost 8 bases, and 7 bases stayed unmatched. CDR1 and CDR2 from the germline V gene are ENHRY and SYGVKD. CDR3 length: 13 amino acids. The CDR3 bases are TGTGCCATCAAAGGACAGGGAGACGATGAGCAGTTCTTC. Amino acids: CAIKGQGDDEQFF.

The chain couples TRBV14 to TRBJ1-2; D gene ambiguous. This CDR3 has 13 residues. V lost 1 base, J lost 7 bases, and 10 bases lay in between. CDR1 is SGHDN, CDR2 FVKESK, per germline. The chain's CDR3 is CASSQGTLAGYTF. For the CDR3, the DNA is TGTGCCAGCAGCCAAGGGACCCTGGCTGGCTACACCTTC.

CDR3 in DNA: TGCGCCAGCAGCTTGGAGGGACTCCAGTACCAAGAGACCCAGTACTTC. Its translation: CASSLEGLQYQETQYF. The chain carries TRBV5-1 and TRBJ2-5; a weak D match, TRBD2 (6 bases). The germline CDR1 and CDR2 sequences are SGHRS and YFSETQ. The CDR3 contains 16 residues. V was clipped by 0 bases and J by 0 bases, with 12 bases between them.

This CDR3 is CASSLDRGQTQYF. The DNA for the CDR3 is TGTGCCAGCAGCTTGGACAGGGGTCAGACCCAGTACTTC. The chain employs TRBV5-6 and TRBJ2-5, with 7 bases that match TRBD1. The CDR3 extends over 13 amino acids. Germline lookup yields CDR1 SGHDT and CDR2 YYEEEE. Trimming at V came to 0 bases and at J to 6 bases, leaving 2 bases not matched to a gene.

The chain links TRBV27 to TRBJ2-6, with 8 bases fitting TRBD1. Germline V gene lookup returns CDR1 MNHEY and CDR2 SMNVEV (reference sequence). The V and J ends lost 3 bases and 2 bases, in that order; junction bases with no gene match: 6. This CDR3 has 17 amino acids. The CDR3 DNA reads TGTGCCAGCAGTTTCGGGCAGGGGGCAGCTGGGGCCAACGTCCTGACTTTC. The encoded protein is CASSFGQGAAGANVLTF.

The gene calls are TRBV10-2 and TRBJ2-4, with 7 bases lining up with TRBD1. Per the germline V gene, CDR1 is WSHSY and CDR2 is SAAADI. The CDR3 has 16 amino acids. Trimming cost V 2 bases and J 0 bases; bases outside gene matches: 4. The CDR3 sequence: CASSEPTGRAKNIQYF. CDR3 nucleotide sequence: TGCGCCAGCAGTGAGCCGACAGGGAGAGCCAAAAACATTCAGTACTTC.

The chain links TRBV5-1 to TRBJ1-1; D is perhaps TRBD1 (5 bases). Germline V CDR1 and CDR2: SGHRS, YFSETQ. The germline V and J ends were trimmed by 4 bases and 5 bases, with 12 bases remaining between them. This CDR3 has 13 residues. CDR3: CASSHPGGTEAFF. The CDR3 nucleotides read TGCGCCAGCAGCCATCCGGGGGGAACTGAAGCTTTCTTT.

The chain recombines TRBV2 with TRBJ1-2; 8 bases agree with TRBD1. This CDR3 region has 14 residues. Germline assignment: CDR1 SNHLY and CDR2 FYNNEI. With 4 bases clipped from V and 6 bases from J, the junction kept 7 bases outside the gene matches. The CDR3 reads CASSVTGESHGYTF. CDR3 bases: TGTGCCAGCAGTGTGACAGGGGAGAGTCATGGCTACACCTTC.

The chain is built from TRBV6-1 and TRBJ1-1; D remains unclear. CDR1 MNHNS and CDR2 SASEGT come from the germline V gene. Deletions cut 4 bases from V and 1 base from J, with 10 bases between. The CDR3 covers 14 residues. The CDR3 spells CASSVSQTNTEAFF. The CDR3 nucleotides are TGTGCCAGCAGTGTTTCACAGACGAACACTGAAGCTTTCTTT.

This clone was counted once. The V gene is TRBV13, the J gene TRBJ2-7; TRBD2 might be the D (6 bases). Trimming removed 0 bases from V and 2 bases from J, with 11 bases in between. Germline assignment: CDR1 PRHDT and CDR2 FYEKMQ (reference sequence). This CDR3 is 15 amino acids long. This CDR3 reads CASSLGGLTPYEQYF. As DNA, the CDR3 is TGTGCCAGCAGCTTAGGGGGACTGACACCCTACGAGCAGTACTTC.

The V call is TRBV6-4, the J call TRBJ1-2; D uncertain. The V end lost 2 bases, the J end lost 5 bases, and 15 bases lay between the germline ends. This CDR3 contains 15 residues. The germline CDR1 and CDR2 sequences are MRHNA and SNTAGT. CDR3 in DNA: TGTGCCAGCAGTGACCCAGGACCGGGTGATTATGGCTACACCTTC. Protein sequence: CASSDPGPGDYGYTF.

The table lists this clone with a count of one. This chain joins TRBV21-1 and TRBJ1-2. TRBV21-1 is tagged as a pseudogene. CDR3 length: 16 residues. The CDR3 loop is CASSKKTFLPAYGYTF. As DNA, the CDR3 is TGTGCCAGCAGCAAAAAGACCTTTCTTCCGGCTTATGGCTACACCTTC.

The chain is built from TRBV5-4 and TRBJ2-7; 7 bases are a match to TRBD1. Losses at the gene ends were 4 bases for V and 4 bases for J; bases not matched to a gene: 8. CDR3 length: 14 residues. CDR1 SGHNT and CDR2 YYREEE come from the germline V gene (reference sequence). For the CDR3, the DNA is TGTGCCAGCAGCACGCAGGGGGTTCCATACGAGCAGTACTTC. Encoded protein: CASSTQGVPYEQYF.

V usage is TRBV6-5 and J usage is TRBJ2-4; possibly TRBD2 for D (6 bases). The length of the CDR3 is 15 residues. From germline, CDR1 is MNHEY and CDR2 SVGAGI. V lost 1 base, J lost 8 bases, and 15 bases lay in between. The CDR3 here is CASSYWDFREDIQYF. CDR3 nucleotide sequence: TGTGCCAGCAGTTACTGGGACTTCAGGGAGGACATTCAGTACTTC.

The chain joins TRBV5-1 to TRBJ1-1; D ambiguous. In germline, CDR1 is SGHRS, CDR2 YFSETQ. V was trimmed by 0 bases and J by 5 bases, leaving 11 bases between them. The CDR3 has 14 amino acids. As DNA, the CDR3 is TGCGCCAGCAGCTTGGGTTGGGGTGGGACTGAAGCTTTCTTT. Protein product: CASSLGWGGTEAFF.

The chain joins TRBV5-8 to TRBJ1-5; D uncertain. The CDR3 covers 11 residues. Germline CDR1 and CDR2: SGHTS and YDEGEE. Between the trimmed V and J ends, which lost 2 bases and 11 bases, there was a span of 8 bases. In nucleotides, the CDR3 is TGTGCCAGCAGCTTTGGAGGGACCCAGCATTTT. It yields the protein CASSFGGTQHF.

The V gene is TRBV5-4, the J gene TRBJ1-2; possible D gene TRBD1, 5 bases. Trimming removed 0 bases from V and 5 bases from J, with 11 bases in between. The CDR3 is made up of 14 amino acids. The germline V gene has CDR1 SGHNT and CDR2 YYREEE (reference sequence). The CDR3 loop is CASSLVGAEYGYTF. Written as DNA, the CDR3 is TGTGCCAGCAGCTTGGTTGGGGCCGAATATGGCTACACCTTC.

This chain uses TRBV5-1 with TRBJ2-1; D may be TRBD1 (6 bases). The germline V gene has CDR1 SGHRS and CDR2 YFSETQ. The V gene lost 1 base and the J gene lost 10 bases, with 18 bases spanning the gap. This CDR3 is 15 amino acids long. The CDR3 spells CASSLKGGPPKEQFF. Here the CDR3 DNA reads TGCGCCAGCAGCTTGAAAGGGGGACCCCCCAAGGAGCAGTTCTTC.

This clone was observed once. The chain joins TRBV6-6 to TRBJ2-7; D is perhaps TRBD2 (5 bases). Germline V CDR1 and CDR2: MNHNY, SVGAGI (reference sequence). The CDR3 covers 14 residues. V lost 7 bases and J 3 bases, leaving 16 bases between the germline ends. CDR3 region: CASTPSGSVYEQYF. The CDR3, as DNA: TGTGCCAGCACCCCATCGGGGAGCGTCTACGAGCAGTACTTC.

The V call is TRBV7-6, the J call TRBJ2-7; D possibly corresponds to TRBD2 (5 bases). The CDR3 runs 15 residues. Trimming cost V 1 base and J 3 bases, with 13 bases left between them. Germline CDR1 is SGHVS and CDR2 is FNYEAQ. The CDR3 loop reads CASSLGRGAGYEQYF. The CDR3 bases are TGTGCCAGCAGCTTAGGTCGGGGTGCGGGCTACGAGCAGTACTTC. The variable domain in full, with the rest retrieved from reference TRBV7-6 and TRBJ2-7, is GAGVSQSPRYKVTKRGQDVALRCDPISGHVSLYWYRQALGQGPEFLTYFNYEAQQDKSGLPNDRFSAERPEGSISTLTIQRTEQRDSAMYRCASSLGRGAGYEQYFGPGTRLTVT.

In DNA form, the CDR3 reads TGTGCCAGCACGTCGGCCTACGAGCAGTACTTC. Residues: CASTSAYEQYF. V is TRBV28 and J is TRBJ2-7; D ambiguous. CDR3 length: 11 amino acids. Germline V gene data show CDR1 as MDHEN and CDR2 as SYDVKM. Trimming took 7 bases from V and 2 from J, leaving 6 bases between them.

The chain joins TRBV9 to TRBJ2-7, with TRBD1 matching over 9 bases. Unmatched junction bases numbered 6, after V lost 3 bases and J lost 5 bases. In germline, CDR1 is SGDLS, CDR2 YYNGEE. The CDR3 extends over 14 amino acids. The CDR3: CASSETTGGHEQYF. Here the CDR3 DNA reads TGTGCCAGCAGCGAAACGACAGGGGGACACGAGCAGTACTTC.